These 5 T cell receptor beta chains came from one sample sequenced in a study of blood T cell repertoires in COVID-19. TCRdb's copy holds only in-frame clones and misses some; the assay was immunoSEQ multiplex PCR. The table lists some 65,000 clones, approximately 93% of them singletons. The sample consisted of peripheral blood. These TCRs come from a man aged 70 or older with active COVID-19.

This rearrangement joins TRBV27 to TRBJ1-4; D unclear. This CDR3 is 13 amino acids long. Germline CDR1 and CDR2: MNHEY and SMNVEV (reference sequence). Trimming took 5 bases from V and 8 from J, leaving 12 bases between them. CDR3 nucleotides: TGTGCCAGCAGTGTCCGGAGGGAAGAAAAACTGTTTTTT. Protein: CASSVRREEKLFF.

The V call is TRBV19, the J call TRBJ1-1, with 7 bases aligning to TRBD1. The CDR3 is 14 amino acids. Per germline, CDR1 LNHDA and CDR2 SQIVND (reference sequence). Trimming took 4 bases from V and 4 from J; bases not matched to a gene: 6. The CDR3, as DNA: TGTGCCAGTAGTACAGCCGACAGGGCCACTGAAGCTTTCTTT. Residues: CASSTADRATEAFF.

CDR3 amino acids: CASSVTGTATNYGYTF. The CDR3 DNA reads TGTGCCAGCAGCGTAACCGGGACAGCAACTAACTATGGCTACACCTTC. This chain uses TRBV9 with TRBJ1-2; 7 bases match TRBD1. The CDR3 is made up of 16 amino acids. Losses at the gene ends were 1 base for V and 0 bases for J; bases not matched to a gene: 6. The germline V gene has CDR1 SGDLS and CDR2 YYNGEE.

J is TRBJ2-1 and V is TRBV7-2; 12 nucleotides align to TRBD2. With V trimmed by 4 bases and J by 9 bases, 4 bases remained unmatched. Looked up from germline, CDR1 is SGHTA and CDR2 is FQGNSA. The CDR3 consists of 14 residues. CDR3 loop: CASSSSGGASEQFF. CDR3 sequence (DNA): TGTGCCAGCAGCTCTAGCGGGGGGGCCAGTGAGCAGTTCTTC.

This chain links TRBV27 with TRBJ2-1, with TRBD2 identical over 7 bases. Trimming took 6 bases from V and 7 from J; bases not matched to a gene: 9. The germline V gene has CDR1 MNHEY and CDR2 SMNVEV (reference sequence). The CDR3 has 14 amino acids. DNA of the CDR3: TGTGCCAGCAGATACCGAAGCGGGGTTAATGAGCAGTTCTTC. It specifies CASRYRSGVNEQFF.